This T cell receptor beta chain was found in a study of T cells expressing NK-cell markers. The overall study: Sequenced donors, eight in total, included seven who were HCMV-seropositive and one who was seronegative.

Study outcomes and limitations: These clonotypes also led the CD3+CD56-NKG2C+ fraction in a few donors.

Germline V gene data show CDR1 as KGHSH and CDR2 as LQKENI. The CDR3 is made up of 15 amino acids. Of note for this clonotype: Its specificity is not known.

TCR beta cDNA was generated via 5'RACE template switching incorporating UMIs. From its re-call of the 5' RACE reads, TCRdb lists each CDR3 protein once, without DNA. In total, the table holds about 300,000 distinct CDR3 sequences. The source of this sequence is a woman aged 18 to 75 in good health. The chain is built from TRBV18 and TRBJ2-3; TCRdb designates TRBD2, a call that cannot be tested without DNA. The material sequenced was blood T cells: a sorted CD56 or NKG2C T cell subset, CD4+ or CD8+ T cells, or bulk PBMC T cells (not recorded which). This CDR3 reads CASSSRGPSTDTQYF.